The rows below give T cell receptor beta chains drawn from one sample of a study of technical replicates of blood from a handful of donors. The assay was immunoSEQ multiplex PCR, and TCRdb's table has in-frame clones only and misses some. The top ten clones hold about 4.5% of a sample with around 63,000 clones, about 91% of them seen once. The sample comprised PBMCs. These receptors came from a human donor in good health. Some clones in this sample may be carry-over from other donors' samples. Each CDR3 is given without its conserved first and last residue.

J,V,CDR3
TRBJ1-2,TRBV6-1,ASSAGVAV
TRBJ2-7,TRBV14,ASSQDLLVDYEQY
TRBJ2-2,TRBV10-3,AISESALAGGTGELF
TRBJ2-1,TRBV5-6,ASSPPSGRVGEQF
TRBJ2-7,TRBV30,AWSQDRGYEQY
TRBJ2-3,TRBV6-6,ASSYSGGADTQY
TRBJ2-5,TRBV7-9,ASSARKRGETQY
TRBJ1-1,TRBV5-4,ASSTPLRRNTEAF
TRBJ1-5,TRBV30,AWSAGVSNQPQH
TRBJ1-2,TRBV5-6,ASRTDTGGGYT
TRBJ2-2,TRBV5-1,ASSLEGSYLGELF
TRBJ2-6,TRBV10-1,ASSLDRQASSGANVLT
TRBJ2-7,TRBV2,ASEGDRFSYEQY
TRBJ2-7,TRBV7-9,ASSSIWAGSYEQY
TRBJ1-3,TRBV7-6,ASGSGQGSTGNTIY
TRBJ2-7,TRBV4-1,ASSVGTSGLYEQY
TRBJ2-1,TRBV18,ASSPGQGLHNEQF